The clone carrying this TCR beta chain was seen a few times. Its antigen is unknown. The CDR3 spans 18 residues. V was clipped by 5 bases and J by 5 bases; unmatched bases: 22. CDR1 is SGHDT, CDR2 YYEEEE, per germline. These data are taken from a study of beta chain features in type 1 diabetes. Overall study results and limits: Fewer insertions but more deletions were seen at VDJ junctions in type 1 diabetes patients. Any HLA-type effect on TCRB rearrangement remained unresolved here.

CD45RO/CCR7/CD25/CD127/CD95/CD27 separated CD4+ naive, central memory, regulatory and stem cell-like memory cells by sorting. Sequenced material consisted of expressed TCRB transcripts (all of the isolated RNA was reverse transcribed). Naive, central memory and regulatory T cell samples yielded about 4 million reads on average. Clones were read by immunoSEQ multiplex PCR, and TCRdb kept only the in-frame ones, dropping some. The table has 970,000 or so clones, about a sixth seen once; the top ten hold around 0.02%. The chain employs TRBV5-6 and TRBJ2-7; TRBD1 aligns across 7 bases. This TCR derives from a woman between 18 and 30 years old in good health. The specimen sequenced was naive CD4+ T cells from blood. The CDR3 DNA reads as TGTGCCAGCAGTATACAGGGGAAGCTAAACCAGGCGAGGCACGAGCAGTACTTC. Residues: CASSIQGKLNQARHEQYF.